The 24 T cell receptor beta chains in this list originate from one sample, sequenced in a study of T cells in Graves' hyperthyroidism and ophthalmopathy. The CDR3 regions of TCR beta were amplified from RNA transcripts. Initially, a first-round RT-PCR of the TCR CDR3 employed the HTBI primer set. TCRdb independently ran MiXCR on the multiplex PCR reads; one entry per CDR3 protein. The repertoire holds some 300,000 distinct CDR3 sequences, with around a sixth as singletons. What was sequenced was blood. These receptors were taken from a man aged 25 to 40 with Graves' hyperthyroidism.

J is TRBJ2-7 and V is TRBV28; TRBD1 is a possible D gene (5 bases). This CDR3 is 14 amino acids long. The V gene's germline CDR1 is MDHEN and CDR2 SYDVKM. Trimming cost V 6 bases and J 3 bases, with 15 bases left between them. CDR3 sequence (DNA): TGTGCCAGCAGCTCCTTTTCGGACAACTACGAGCAGTACTTC. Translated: CASSSFSDNYEQYF.

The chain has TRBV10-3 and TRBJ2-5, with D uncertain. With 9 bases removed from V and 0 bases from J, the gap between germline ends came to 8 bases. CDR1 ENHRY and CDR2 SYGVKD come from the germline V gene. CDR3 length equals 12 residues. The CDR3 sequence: CAMGSNQETQYF. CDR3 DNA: TGTGCCATGGGTTCAAACCAAGAGACCCAGTACTTC.

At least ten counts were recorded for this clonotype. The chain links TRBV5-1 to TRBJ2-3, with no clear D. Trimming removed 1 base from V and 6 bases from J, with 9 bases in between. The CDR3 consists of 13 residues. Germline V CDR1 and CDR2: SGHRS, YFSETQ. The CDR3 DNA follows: TGCGCCAGCAGCTTGTACGGCCGGGATACGCAGTATTTT. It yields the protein CASSLYGRDTQYF. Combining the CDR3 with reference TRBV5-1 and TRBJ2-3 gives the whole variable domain KAGVTQTPRYLIKTRGQQVTLSCSPISGHRSVSWYQQTPGQGLQFLFEYFSETQRNKGNFPGRFSGRQFSNSRSEMNVSTLELGDSALYLCASSLYGRDTQYFGPGTRLTVL.

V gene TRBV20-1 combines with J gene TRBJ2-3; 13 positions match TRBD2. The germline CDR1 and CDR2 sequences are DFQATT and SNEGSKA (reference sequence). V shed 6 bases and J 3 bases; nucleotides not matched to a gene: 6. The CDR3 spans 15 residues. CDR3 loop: CSAPEGLAGTDTQYF. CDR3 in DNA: TGCAGTGCCCCGGAGGGACTAGCGGGGACAGATACGCAGTATTTT.

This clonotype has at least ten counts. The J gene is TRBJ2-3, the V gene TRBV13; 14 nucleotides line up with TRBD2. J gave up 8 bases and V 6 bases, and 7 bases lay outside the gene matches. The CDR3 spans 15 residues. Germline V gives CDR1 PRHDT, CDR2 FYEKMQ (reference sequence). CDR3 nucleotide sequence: TGTGCCAGCAGTCAAGGACTAGCGGGAGGTACTACGCAGTATTTT. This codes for CASSQGLAGGTTQYF. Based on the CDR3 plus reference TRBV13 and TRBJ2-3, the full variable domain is AAGVIQSPRHLIKEKRETATLKCYPIPRHDTVYWYQQGPGQDPQFLISFYEKMQSDKGSIPDRFSAQQFSDYHSELNMSSLELGDSALYFCASSQGLAGGTTQYFGPGTRLTVL.

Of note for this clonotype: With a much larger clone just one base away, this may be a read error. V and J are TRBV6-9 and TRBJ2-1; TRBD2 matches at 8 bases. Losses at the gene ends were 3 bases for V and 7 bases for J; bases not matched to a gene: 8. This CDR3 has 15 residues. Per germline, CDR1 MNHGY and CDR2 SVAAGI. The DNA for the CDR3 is TGTGCCAGCAGTTACCTTACCGGGAGGGCGAATGAGCAGTTCTTC. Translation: CASSYLTGRANEQFF.

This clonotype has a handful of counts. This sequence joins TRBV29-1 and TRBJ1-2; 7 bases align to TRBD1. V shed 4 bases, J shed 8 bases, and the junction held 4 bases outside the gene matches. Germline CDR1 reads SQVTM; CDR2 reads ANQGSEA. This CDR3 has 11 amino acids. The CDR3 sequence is CSVGAGGGYTF. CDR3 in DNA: TGCAGCGTTGGGGCAGGGGGAGGCTACACCTTC.

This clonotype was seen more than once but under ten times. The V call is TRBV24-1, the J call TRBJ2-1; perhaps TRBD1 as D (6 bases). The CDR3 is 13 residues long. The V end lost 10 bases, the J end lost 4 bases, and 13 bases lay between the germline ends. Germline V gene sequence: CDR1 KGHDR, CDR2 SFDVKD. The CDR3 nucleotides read TGTGCCACACAGGGACCTGGTTACAATGAGCAGTTCTTC. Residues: CATQGPGYNEQFF.

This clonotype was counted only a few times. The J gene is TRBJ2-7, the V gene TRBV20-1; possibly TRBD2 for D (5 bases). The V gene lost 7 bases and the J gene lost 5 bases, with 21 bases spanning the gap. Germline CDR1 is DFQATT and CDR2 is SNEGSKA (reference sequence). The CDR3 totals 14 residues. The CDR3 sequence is CSVRSLRLADEQYF. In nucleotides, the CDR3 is TGCAGTGTTAGGTCCCTTAGGCTAGCTGACGAGCAGTACTTC.

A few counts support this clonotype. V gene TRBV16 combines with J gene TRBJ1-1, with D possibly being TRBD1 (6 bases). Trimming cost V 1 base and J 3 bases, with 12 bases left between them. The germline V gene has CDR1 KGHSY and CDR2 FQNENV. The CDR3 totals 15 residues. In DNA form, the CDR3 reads TGTGCCAGCAGCCAATGGGGGCCCCCGGACACTGAAGCTTTCTTT. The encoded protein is CASSQWGPPDTEAFF.

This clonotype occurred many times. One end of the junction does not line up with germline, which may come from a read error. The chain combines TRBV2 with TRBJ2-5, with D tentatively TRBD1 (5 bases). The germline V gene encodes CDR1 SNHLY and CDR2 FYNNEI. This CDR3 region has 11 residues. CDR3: CASSRGGWLDF. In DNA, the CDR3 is TGTGCCAGCAGTAGGGGTGGGTGGTTGGACTTC.

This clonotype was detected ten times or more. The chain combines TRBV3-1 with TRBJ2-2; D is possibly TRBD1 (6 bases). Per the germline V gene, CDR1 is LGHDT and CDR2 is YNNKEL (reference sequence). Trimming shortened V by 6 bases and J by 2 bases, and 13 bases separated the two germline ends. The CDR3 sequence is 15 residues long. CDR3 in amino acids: CASSHPGQNTGELFF. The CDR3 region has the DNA TGTGCCAGCAGTCATCCGGGACAAAACACCGGGGAGCTGTTTTTT.

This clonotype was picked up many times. The CDR3 loop reads CAWSVRREQPQHF. CDR3 DNA sequence: TGTGCCTGGAGTGTACGTAGGGAGCAGCCCCAGCATTTT. The rearrangement joins TRBV30 to TRBJ1-5; no definite D call. CDR3 length equals 13 residues. The V end lost 0 bases, the J end lost 7 bases, and 10 bases lay between the germline ends. In germline, CDR1 is GTSNPN, CDR2 SVGIG (reference sequence).

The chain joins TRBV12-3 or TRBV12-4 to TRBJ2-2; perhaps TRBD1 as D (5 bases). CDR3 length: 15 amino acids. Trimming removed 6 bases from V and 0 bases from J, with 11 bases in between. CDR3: CASRSQVSNTGELFF. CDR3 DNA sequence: TGTGCCAGCAGATCACAGGTATCGAACACCGGGGAGCTGTTTTTT.

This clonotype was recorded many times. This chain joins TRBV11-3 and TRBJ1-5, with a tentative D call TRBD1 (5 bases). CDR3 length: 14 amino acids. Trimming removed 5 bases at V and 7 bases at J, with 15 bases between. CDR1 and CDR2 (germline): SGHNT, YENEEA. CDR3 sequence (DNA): TGTGCCAGCAGCCAAGCAGGGAGTGGGCAGCCCCAGCATTTT. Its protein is CASSQAGSGQPQHF.

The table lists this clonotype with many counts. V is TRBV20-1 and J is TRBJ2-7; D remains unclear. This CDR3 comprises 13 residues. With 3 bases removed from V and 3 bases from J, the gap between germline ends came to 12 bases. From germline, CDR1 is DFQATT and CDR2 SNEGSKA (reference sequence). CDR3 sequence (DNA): TGCAGTGCTAGTGAGCTTCAACTCTACGAGCAGTACTTC. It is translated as CSASELQLYEQYF.

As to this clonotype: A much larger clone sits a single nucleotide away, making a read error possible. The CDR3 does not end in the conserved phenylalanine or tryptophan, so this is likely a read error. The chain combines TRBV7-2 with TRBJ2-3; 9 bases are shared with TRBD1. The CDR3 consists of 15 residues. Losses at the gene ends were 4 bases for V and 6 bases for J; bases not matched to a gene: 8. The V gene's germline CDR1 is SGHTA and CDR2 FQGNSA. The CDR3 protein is CASSSGTGLRDTQYS. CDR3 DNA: TGTGCCAGCAGCTCTGGGACAGGGTTGAGGGATACGCAGTATTCT.

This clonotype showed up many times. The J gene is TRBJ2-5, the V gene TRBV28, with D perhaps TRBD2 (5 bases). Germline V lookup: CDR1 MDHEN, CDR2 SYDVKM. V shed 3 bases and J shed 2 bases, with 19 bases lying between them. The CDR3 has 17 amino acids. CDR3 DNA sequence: TGTGCCAGCAGTTTCAGACTATTGGTCAGTGGGCAAGAGACCCAGTACTTC. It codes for CASSFRLLVSGQETQYF.

The CDR3 protein is CASSRDREAFF. Here the CDR3 DNA reads TGTGCCAGCAGTCGGGACAGGGAAGCTTTCTTT. This chain connects TRBV2 to TRBJ1-1; 8 positions match TRBD1. V lost 5 bases to trimming and J lost 8 bases; unmatched junction nucleotides: 1. CDR3 length: 11 residues. In germline, CDR1 is SNHLY, CDR2 FYNNEI.

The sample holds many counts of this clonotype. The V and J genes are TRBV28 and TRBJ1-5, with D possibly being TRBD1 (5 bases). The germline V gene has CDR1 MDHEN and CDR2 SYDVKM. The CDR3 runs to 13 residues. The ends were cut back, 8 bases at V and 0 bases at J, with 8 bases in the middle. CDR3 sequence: CASRGGSNQPQHF. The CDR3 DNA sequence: TGTGCCAGCCGGGGGGGTAGCAATCAGCCCCAGCATTTT.

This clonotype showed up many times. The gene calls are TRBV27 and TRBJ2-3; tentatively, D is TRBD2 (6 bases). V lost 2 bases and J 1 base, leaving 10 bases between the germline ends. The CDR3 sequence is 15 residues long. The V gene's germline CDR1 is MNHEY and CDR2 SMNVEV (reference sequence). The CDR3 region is CASSLAGRRTDTQYF. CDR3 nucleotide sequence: TGTGCCAGCAGTTTAGCGGGAAGGCGCACAGATACGCAGTATTTT.

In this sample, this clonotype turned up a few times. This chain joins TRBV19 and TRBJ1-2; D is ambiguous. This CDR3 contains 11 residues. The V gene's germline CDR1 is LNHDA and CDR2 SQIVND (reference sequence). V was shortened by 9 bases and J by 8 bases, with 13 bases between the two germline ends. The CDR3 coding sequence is TGTGCCAGCAGGATGGGAGGCGGCTACACCTTC. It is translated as CASRMGGGYTF.

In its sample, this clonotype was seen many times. The CDR3 protein is CASSLAATWGPEQFF. As DNA, the CDR3 is TGCGCCAGCAGCTTGGCTGCTACCTGGGGGCCTGAGCAGTTCTTC. The chain carries TRBV5-1 and TRBJ2-1; D is possibly TRBD1 (6 bases). Trimming pared 0 bases from V and 9 bases from J, leaving 16 bases between. The CDR3 has 15 residues. Germline V gene sequence: CDR1 SGHRS, CDR2 YFSETQ.

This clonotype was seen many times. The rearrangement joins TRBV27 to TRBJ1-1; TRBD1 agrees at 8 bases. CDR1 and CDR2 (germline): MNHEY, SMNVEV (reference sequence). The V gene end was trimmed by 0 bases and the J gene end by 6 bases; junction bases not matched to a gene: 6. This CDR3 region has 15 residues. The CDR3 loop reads CASSLSFRGPSEAFF. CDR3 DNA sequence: TGTGCCAGCAGTTTATCATTCAGGGGGCCCTCTGAAGCTTTCTTT.